The rows below give T cell receptor beta chains drawn from one sample of a study of T cell responses to AZD1222 COVID-19 vaccine. The assay was immunoSEQ multiplex PCR, and TCRdb's table has in-frame clones only and misses some. Recorded for this sample: over 120,000 clones. Material for sequencing was peripheral blood. The receptors were gathered from an adult in good health. Each CDR3 is given with its conserved first and last residue. The order of the fields is J gene, V gene, CDR3 length, D gene, CDR3 protein, CDR3 DNA. The D gene is left open where the match is weak.

TRBJ1-1 | TRBV4-1 | 16 | TRBD1 | CASSQAWDRGETEAFF | TGCGCCAGCAGCCAAGCCTGGGACAGGGGGGAAACTGAAGCTTTCTTT
TRBJ1-3 | TRBV30 | 14 | TRBD1 | CAYGQESSGNTIYF | TGTGCCTATGGACAGGAGAGCTCTGGAAACACCATATATTTT
TRBJ1-3 | TRBV30 | 12 | - | CAWSFSGNTIYF | TGTGCCTGGAGTTTCTCTGGAAACACCATATATTTT
TRBJ1-1 | TRBV3-1/TRBV3-2 | 14 | - | CASSQVVAPTEAFF | TGTGCCAGCAGCCAAGTGGTTGCGCCGACTGAAGCTTTCTTT
TRBJ2-2 | TRBV11-3 | 15 | TRBD2 | CASTLRAGGTGELFF | TGTGCCAGCACCCTAAGGGCGGGGGGAACCGGGGAGCTGTTTTTT
TRBJ2-7 | TRBV2 | 13 | - | CASRDRRYNEQYF | TGTGCCAGCAGAGACAGACGGTACAACGAGCAGTACTTC
TRBJ2-2 | TRBV30 | 12 | - | CAWTGGTGELFF | TGTGCCTGGACAGGAGGCACCGGGGAGCTGTTTTTT
TRBJ1-5 | TRBV5-1 | 14 | - | CASSLHTGDQPQHF | TGCGCCAGCAGCTTACACACGGGCGATCAGCCCCAGCATTTT
TRBJ2-3 | TRBV27 | 18 | TRBD2 | CASSLFDVAGGLTDTQYF | TGTGCCAGCAGTTTATTTGATGTAGCGGGGGGTCTCACAGATACGCAGTATTTT
TRBJ2-4 | TRBV30 | 14 | TRBD2 | CAWTRSGDKNIQYF | TGTGCCTGGACTAGGAGCGGGGACAAAAACATTCAGTACTTC
TRBJ2-2 | TRBV5-1 | 12 | - | CASSRNTGELFF | TGCGCCAGCAGTCGAAACACCGGGGAGCTGTTTTTT
TRBJ2-7 | TRBV25-1 | 14 | - | CASSEKAGGYEQYF | TGTGCCAGCAGTGAAAAAGCGGGTGGCTACGAGCAGTACTTC
TRBJ2-7 | TRBV5-6 | 15 | - | CASNSQGGTHYEQYF | TGTGCCAGCAACTCCCAAGGGGGGACTCACTACGAGCAGTACTTC
TRBJ1-5 | TRBV27 | 16 | TRBD1 | CASSEGQDYSNQPQHF | TGTGCCAGCAGTGAAGGACAGGATTATAGCAATCAGCCCCAGCATTTT
TRBJ1-6 | TRBV30 | 15 | TRBD1 | CAWSVQTGENSPLHF | TGTGCCTGGAGTGTACAGACAGGGGAAAATTCACCCCTCCACTTT
TRBJ1-1 | TRBV9 | 19 | - | CASSVGITSTGTVSTEAFF | TGTGCCAGCAGCGTAGGAATCACTAGTACAGGGACGGTCAGCACTGAAGCTTTCTTT
TRBJ2-7 | TRBV7-9 | 13 | - | CASSSLHAGEQYF | TGTGCCAGCAGCTCCTTACATGCTGGAGAGCAGTACTTC
TRBJ1-1 | TRBV2 | 16 | - | CASSSEDTASNTEAFF | TGTGCCAGCAGCTCGGAGGACACGGCCAGCAACACTGAAGCTTTCTTT
TRBJ1-2 | TRBV30 | 13 | TRBD1 | CASLADRDYGYTF | TGTGCCTCCCTAGCTGACAGGGACTATGGCTACACCTTC
TRBJ1-4 | TRBV4-1 | 17 | - | CASSQDQGPGPNEKLFF | TGCGCCAGCAGCCAAGATCAGGGGCCCGGACCGAATGAAAAACTGTTTTTT
TRBJ2-2 | TRBV4-1 | 19 | TRBD1 | CASSQPPGTGGLNTGELFF | TGCGCCAGCAGCCAACCCCCCGGGACAGGGGGCTTGAACACCGGGGAGCTGTTTTTT
TRBJ1-2 | TRBV6-5 | 14 | TRBD1 | CASSTRDSNYGYTF | TGTGCCAGCAGTACCCGGGACAGTAACTATGGCTACACCTTC
TRBJ2-2 | TRBV18 | 16 | - | CASSPRSQGPTGELFF | TGTGCCAGCTCACCAAGGTCGCAGGGGCCCACCGGGGAGCTGTTTTTT
TRBJ1-2 | TRBV5-4 | 15 | - | CASSSPGGARSGYTF | TGTGCCAGCAGCTCCCCCGGAGGGGCGAGAAGTGGCTACACCTTC
TRBJ1-2 | TRBV2 | 12 | - | CASSEWTVGYTF | TGTGCCAGCAGTGAATGGACAGTCGGCTACACCTTC
TRBJ2-7 | TRBV6-6 | 12 | - | CASSDGQTEQYF | TGTGCCAGCAGCGACGGACAGACCGAGCAGTACTTC
TRBJ2-5 | TRBV6-5 | 13 | TRBD1 | CASGRDRKETQYF | TGTGCCAGCGGCCGGGACAGAAAAGAGACCCAGTACTTC
TRBJ2-7 | TRBV6-1 | 14 | - | CASSESVSSYEQYF | TGTGCCAGCAGTGAATCGGTCAGTTCCTACGAGCAGTACTTC
TRBJ1-6 | TRBV14 | 13 | - | CASSQDATSPLHF | TGTGCCAGCAGCCAAGACGCCACCTCACCCCTCCACTTT
TRBJ1-3 | TRBV7-6 | 16 | - | CASSPREGVAGNTIYF | TGTGCCAGCAGCCCGAGGGAGGGGGTCGCTGGAAACACCATATATTTT
TRBJ1-2 | TRBV14 | 13 | TRBD1 | CASSFRQGHGYTF | TGTGCCAGCAGCTTCCGACAGGGCCATGGCTACACCTTC
TRBJ1-1 | TRBV5-4 | 18 | TRBD1 | CASSLAEGGRTGSTEAFF | TGTGCCAGCAGCTTGGCCGAGGGGGGACGGACAGGGAGCACTGAAGCTTTCTTT
TRBJ2-1 | TRBV28 | 15 | TRBD1 | CASRHPRDRYNEQFF | TGTGCCAGCAGACATCCCAGGGACAGATACAATGAGCAGTTCTTC
TRBJ2-7 | TRBV3-1/TRBV3-2 | 14 | - | CASSQWDGPYEQYF | TGTGCCAGCAGCCAATGGGACGGCCCCTACGAGCAGTACTTC
TRBJ2-7 | TRBV27 | 13 | TRBD2 | CASSPGGAGEQYF | TGTGCCAGCAGTCCCGGGGGAGCGGGAGAGCAGTACTTC
TRBJ1-2 | TRBV2 | 13 | - | CASIRGLGDGYTF | TGTGCCAGCATCCGGGGGTTGGGGGATGGCTACACCTTC
TRBJ2-7 | TRBV7-2 | 12 | - | CASSLMQYEQYF | TGTGCCAGCAGCTTAATGCAGTACGAGCAGTACTTC
TRBJ2-7 | TRBV4-1 | 14 | TRBD1 | CASSQMTGDYEQYF | TGCGCCAGCAGCCAAATGACAGGGGACTACGAGCAGTACTTC
TRBJ1-1 | TRBV9 | 15 | TRBD1 | CASSSIHGQDTEAFF | TGTGCCAGCAGCTCCATCCATGGACAGGACACTGAAGCTTTCTTT
TRBJ2-3 | TRBV5-1 | 20 | TRBD2 | CASSFFGGRAGGRSTDTQYF | TGCGCCAGCAGCTTCTTCGGCGGGAGAGCGGGGGGGCGGAGCACAGATACGCAGTATTTT
TRBJ1-6 | TRBV25-1 | 14 | - | CASRSEGSSSPLHF | TGTGCCAGCAGGTCTGAAGGCTCCTCCTCACCCCTCCACTTT
TRBJ2-1 | TRBV5-5 | 13 | - | CASSPGSYNEQFF | TGTGCCAGCAGCCCGGGCTCCTACAATGAGCAGTTCTTC
TRBJ1-1 | TRBV12-3/TRBV12-4 | 13 | - | CASSLGGNTEAFF | TGTGCCAGCAGTTTAGGAGGAAACACTGAAGCTTTCTTT
TRBJ1-1 | TRBV7-9 | 15 | TRBD1 | CASSLRTGMNTEAFF | TGTGCCAGCAGCTTAAGGACAGGGATGAACACTGAAGCTTTCTTT
TRBJ2-2 | TRBV18 | 16 | - | CASSTGRYTNTGELFF | TGTGCCAGCTCGACGGGACGGTATACGAACACCGGGGAGCTGTTTTTT
TRBJ1-1 | TRBV7-9 | 13 | - | CASSLVPSTEAFF | TGTGCCAGCAGCTTAGTTCCCAGCACTGAAGCTTTCTTT
TRBJ2-3 | TRBV24-1 | 13 | - | CATSDGSTDTQYF | TGTGCCACCAGTGATGGTAGCACAGATACGCAGTATTTT
TRBJ1-1 | TRBV29-1 | 13 | - | CSASGQLNTEAFF | TGCAGCGCCTCGGGGCAGCTGAACACTGAAGCTTTCTTT
TRBJ2-1 | TRBV2 | 16 | - | CASSQQAALTLGEQFF | TGTGCCAGCAGTCAACAGGCGGCGCTTACTCTGGGTGAGCAGTTCTTC
TRBJ1-2 | TRBV3-1/TRBV3-2 | 15 | TRBD1 | CASSQNRGLDYGYTF | TGTGCCAGCAGCCAGAACAGGGGACTAGACTATGGCTACACCTTC
TRBJ1-2 | TRBV4-2 | 17 | TRBD1 | CASSQDAGAGQQGGYTF | TGTGCCAGCAGCCAAGACGCGGGGGCAGGCCAACAGGGGGGCTACACCTTC
TRBJ1-4 | TRBV7-9 | 14 | - | CASSLLGGNEKLFF | TGTGCCAGCAGCTTATTAGGGGGTAATGAAAAACTGTTTTTT
TRBJ1-2 | TRBV7-8 | 15 | - | CASSLGPGSGYGYTF | TGTGCCAGCAGCTTAGGGCCGGGGTCCGGCTATGGCTACACCTTC
TRBJ1-5 | TRBV6-6 | 16 | TRBD1 | CASSYSMGQGGQPQHF | TGTGCCAGCAGTTACTCGATGGGACAGGGAGGTCAGCCCCAGCATTTT